This T cell receptor beta chain is from a study of shared clonotypes between healthy human individuals. A note on this clone: Antigen: not known.

Researchers ran the assay at a deep level. Authors' data handling: For the immunoSEQ data, sequences were junction-only without quality scores, so filtering differed. Sequencing used immunoSEQ multiplex PCR; TCRdb keeps in-frame clones, though not all of them. That table gives V, J and clone size, and the DNA gave D and trimming. The data hold 980,000 or so clones, with more than 75% observed a single time. The CDR3 is made up of 13 amino acids. Trimming pared 1 base from V and 14 bases from J, leaving 14 bases between. Germline assignment: CDR1 SGHVS and CDR2 FQNEAQ. Notes on the study in general: Clonotypes shared by all four sorted-subset donors had higher generation probabilities than non-shared clonotypes.

The sequencing input was memory CD4+ T cells sorted from blood. The sample's subset: CD45RA-negative fraction. This chain connects TRBV7-8 to TRBJ1-4, with TRBD1 as a possible D gene (5 bases). This clonotype was obtained from a young man in good health. The CDR3 is CASSLVSSGALFF. CDR3 nucleotides: TGTGCCAGCAGCTTAGTATCCTCCGGGGCCCTGTTTTTT. Supplemented by reference TRBV7-8 and TRBJ1-4, the full variable domain reads GAGVSQSPRYKVAKRGQDVALRCDPISGHVSLFWYQQALGQGPEFLTYFQNEAQLDKSGLPSDRFFAERPEGSVSTLKIQRTQQEDSAVYLCASSLVSSGALFFGSGTQLSVL.